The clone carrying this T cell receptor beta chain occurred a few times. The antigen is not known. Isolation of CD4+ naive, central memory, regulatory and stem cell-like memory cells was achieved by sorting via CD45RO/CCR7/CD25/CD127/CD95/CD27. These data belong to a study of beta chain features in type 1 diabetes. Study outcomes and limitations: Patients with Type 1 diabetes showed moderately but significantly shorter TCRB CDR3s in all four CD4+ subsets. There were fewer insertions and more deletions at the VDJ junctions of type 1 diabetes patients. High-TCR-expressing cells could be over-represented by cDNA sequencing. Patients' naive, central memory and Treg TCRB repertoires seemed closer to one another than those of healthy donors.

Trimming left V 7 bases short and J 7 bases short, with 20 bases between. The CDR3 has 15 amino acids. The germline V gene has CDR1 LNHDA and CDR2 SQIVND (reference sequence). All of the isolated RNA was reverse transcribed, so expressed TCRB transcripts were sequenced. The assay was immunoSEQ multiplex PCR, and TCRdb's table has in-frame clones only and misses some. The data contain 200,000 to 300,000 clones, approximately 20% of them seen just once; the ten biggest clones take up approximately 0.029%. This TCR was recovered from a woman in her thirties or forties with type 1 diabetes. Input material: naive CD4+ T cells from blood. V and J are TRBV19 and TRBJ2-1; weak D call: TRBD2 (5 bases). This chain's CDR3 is CASTPRGAVRNEQFF. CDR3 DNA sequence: TGTGCCAGTACCCCCCGGGGAGCCGTGAGAAATGAGCAGTTCTTC.